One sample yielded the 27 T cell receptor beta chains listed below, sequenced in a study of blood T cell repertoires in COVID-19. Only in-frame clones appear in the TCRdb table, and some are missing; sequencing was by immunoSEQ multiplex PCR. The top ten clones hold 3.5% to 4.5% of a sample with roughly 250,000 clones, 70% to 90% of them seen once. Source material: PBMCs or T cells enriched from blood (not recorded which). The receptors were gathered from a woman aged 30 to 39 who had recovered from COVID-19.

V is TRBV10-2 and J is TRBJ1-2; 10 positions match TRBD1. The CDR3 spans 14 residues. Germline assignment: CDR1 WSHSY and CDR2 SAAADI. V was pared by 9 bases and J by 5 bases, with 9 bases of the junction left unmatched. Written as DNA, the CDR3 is TGCGCCAGTGGACAGGGGGGGACTGGTTATGGCTACACCTTC. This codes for CASGQGGTGYGYTF.

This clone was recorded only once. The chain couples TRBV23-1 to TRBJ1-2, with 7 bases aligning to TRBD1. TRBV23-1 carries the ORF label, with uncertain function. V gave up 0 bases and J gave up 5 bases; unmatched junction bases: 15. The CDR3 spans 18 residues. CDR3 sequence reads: CASSQSYANRDSLYGYTF. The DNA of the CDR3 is TGCGCCAGCAGTCAATCATATGCCAACCGGGACAGCTTATATGGCTACACCTTC.

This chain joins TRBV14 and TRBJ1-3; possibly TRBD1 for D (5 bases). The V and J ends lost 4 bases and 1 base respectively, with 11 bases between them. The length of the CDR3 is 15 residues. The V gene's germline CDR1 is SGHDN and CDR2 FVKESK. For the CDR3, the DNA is TGTGCCAGCAGCCTCAGAGCAGGGTCTGGAAACACCATATATTTT. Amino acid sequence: CASSLRAGSGNTIYF. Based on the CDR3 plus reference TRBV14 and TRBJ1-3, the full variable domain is EAGVTQFPSHSVIEKGQTVTLRCDPISGHDNLYWYRRVMGKEIKFLLHFVKESKQDESGMPNNRFLAERTGGTYSTLKVQPAELEDSGVYFCASSLRAGSGNTIYFGEGSWLTVV.

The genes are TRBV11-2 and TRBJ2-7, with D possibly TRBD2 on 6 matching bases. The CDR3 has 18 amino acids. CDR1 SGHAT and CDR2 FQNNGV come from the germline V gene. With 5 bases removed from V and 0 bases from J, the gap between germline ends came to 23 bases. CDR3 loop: CASSPLRRDRLGSYEQYF. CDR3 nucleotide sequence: TGTGCCAGCAGCCCGCTTCGGAGGGACCGTTTGGGCTCCTACGAGCAGTACTTC.

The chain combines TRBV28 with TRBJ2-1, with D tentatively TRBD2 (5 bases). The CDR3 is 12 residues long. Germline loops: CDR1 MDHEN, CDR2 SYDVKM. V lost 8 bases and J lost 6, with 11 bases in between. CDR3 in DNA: TGTGCCAGCGTCGCCCGGGGCAATGAGCAGTTCTTC. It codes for CASVARGNEQFF.

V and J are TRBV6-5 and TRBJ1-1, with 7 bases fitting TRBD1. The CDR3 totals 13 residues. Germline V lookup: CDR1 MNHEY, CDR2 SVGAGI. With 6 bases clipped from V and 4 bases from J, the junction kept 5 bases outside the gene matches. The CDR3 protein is CASSAAGGTEAFF. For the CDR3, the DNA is TGTGCCAGCAGCGCCGCAGGGGGCACTGAAGCTTTCTTT.

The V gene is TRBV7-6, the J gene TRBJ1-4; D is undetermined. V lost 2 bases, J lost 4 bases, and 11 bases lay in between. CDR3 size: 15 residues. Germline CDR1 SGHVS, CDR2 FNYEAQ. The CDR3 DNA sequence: TGTGCCAGCAGCTTATGGGGAGGTAGTAATGAAAAACTGTTTTTT. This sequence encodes CASSLWGGSNEKLFF.

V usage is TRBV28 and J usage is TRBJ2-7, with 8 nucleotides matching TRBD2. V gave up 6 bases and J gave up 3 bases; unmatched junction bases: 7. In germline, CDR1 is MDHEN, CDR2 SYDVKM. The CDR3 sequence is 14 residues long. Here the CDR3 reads CASRASSGIYEQYF. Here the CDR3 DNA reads TGTGCCAGCAGAGCAAGTAGCGGGATCTACGAGCAGTACTTC.

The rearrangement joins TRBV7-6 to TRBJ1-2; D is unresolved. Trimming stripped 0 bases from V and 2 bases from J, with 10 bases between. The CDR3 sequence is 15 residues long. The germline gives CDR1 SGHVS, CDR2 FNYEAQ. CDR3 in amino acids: CASSLAAEQNYGYTF. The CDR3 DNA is TGTGCCAGCAGCTTAGCCGCTGAGCAAAACTATGGCTACACCTTC.

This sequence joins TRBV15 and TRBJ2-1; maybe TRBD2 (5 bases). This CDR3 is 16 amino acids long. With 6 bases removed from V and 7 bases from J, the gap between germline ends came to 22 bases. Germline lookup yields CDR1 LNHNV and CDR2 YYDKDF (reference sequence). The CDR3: CATSLTSTGSNNEQFF. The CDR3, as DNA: TGTGCCACCAGTCTCACTTCCACGGGATCTAATAATGAGCAGTTCTTC. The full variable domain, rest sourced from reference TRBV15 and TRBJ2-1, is DAMVIQNPRYQVTQFGKPVTLSCSQTLNHNVMYWYQQKSSQAPKLLFHYYDKDFNNEADTPDNFQSRRPNTSFCFLDIRSPGLGDTAMYLCATSLTSTGSNNEQFFGPGTRLTVL.

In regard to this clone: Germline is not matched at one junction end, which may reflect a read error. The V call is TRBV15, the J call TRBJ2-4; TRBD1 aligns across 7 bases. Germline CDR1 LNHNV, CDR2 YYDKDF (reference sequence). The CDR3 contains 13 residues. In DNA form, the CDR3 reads TGTGCCACCAGCAGACACAAAACGGGACAGTTCAACTTC. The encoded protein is CATSRHKTGQFNF.

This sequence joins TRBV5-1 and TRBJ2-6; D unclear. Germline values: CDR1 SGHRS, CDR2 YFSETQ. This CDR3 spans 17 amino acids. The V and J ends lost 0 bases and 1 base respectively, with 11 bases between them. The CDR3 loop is CASSLAGQQSGANVLTF. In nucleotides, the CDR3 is TGCGCCAGCAGCTTGGCGGGTCAACAATCTGGGGCCAACGTCCTGACTTTC.

CDR3 protein: CASSLNPSRSYEQYF. Here the CDR3 DNA reads TGTGCCAGCAGCTTAAATCCTTCGCGCTCCTACGAGCAGTACTTC. The chain couples TRBV7-8 to TRBJ2-7; D gene unclear. CDR3 length equals 15 residues. The V gene's germline CDR1 is SGHVS and CDR2 FQNEAQ. Trimming removed 2 bases at V and 0 bases at J, with 11 bases between.

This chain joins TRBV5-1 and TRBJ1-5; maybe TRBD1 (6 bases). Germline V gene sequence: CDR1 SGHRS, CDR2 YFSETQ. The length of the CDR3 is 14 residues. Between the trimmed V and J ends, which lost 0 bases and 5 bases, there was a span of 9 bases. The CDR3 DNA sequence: TGCGCCAGCAGCTTGGGGACAGTAGATCAGCCCCAGCATTTT. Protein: CASSLGTVDQPQHF.

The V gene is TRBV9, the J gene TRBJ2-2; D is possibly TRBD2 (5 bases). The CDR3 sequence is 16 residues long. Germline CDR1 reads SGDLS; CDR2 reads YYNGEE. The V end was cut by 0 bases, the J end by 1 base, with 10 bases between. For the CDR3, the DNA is TGTGCCAGCAGCGTAGGTGGTAGCGAGAACACCGGGGAGCTGTTTTTT. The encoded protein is CASSVGGSENTGELFF.

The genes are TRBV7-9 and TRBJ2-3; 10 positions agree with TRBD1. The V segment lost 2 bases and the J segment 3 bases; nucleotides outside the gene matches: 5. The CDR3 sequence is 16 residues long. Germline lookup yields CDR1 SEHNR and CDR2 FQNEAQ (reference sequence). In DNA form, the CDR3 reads TGTGCCAGCAGCTTATTTCGGACAGGGGGGACAGATACGCAGTATTTT. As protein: CASSLFRTGGTDTQYF.

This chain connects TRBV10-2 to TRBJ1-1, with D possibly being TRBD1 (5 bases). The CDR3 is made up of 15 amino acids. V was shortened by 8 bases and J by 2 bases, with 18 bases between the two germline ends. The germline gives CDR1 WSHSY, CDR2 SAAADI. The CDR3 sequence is CASWGGVAVNTEAFF. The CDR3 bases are TGCGCCAGCTGGGGCGGGGTAGCCGTTAACACTGAAGCTTTCTTT.

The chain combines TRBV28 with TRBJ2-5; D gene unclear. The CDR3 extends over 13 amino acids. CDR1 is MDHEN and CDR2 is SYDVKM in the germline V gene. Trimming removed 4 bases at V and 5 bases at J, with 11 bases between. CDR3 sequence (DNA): TGTGCCAGCAGTTGGAGAGCGAGGGAGACCCAGTACTTC. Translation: CASSWRARETQYF.

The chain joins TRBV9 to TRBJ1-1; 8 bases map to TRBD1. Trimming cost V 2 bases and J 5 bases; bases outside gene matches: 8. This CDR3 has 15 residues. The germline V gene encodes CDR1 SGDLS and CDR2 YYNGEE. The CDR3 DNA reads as TGTGCCAGCAGCGTTACCGGGACAGGACGGACTGAAGCTTTCTTT. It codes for CASSVTGTGRTEAFF.

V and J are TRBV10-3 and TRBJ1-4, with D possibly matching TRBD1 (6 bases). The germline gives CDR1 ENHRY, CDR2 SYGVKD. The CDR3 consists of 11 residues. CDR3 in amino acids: CAAGVHEKLFF. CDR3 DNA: TGTGCAGCAGGGGTACATGAAAAACTGTTTTTT.

The CDR3 DNA sequence: TGCAGTGCTAGTCGCCAGGCCCCCAATCAGCCCCAGCATTTT. This codes for CSASRQAPNQPQHF. This rearrangement joins TRBV20-1 to TRBJ1-5, with D hard to call. Trimming took off 3 bases at V and 3 bases at J, with 12 bases between the two ends. Germline CDR1 is DFQATT and CDR2 is SNEGSKA (reference sequence). The CDR3 covers 14 residues.

This CDR3 is CASSPSGEKLFF. Here the CDR3 DNA reads TGCGCCAGCAGCCCCTCTGGCGAAAAACTGTTTTTT. This sequence joins TRBV5-1 and TRBJ1-4; D remains unclear. V lost 4 bases to trimming and J lost 8 bases, with 9 bases between them. This CDR3 spans 12 amino acids. CDR1 and CDR2 from the germline V gene are SGHRS and YFSETQ. The whole variable domain, remainder taken from reference TRBV5-1 and TRBJ1-4, is KAGVTQTPRYLIKTRGQQVTLSCSPISGHRSVSWYQQTPGQGLQFLFEYFSETQRNKGNFPGRFSGRQFSNSRSEMNVSTLELGDSALYLCASSPSGEKLFFGSGTQLSVL.

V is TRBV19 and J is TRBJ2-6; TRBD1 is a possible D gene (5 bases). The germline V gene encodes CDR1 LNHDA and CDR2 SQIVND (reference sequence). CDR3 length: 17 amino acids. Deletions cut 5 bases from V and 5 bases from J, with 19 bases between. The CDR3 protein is CASSADGAVIWANVLTF. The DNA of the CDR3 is TGTGCCAGTAGTGCCGATGGGGCGGTCATTTGGGCCAACGTCCTGACTTTC.

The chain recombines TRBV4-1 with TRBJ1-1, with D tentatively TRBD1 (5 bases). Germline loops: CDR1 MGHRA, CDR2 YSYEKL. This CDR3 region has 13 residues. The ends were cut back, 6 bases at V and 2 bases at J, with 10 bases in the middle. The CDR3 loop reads CASRLGLNTEAFF. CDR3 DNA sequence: TGCGCCAGCAGGCTGGGACTTAACACTGAAGCTTTCTTT.

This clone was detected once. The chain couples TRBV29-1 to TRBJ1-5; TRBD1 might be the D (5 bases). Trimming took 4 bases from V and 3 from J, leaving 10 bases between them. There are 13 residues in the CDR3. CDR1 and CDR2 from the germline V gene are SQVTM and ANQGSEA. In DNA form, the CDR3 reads TGCAGCGTTGGGGTAGGGGACAATCAGCCCCAGCATTTT. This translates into CSVGVGDNQPQHF.

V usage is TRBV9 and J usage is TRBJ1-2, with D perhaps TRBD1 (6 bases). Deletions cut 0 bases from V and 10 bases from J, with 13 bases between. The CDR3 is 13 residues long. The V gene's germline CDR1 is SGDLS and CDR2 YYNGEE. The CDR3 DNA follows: TGTGCCAGCAGCGTAGGACAGGCAAGGTACTACACCTTC. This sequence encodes CASSVGQARYYTF. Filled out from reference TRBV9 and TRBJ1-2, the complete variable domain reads DSGVTQTPKHLITATGQRVTLRCSPRSGDLSVYWYQQSLDQGLQFLIQYYNGEERAKGNILERFSAQQFPDLHSELNLSSLELGDSALYFCASSVGQARYYTFGSGTRLTVV.

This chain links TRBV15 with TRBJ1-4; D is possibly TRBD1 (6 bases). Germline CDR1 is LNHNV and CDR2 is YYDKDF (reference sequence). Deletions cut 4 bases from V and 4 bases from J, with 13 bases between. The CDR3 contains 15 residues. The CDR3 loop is CATSTRDTSNEKLFF. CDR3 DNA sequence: TGTGCCACCAGCACCCGGGACACCAGTAATGAAAAACTGTTTTTT.